Presented here are 31 T cell receptor beta chains from one specimen sequenced in a study of CD8+ T cells in alopecia areata. RNA was extracted and reverse transcribed into cDNA as the sequencing template. Clones were read by immunoSEQ multiplex PCR, and TCRdb kept only the in-frame ones, dropping some. This sample has about 140,000 clones, with 85% to 90% found just once. Regarding treatment: oral pan-JAK inhibitor, 5-10 mg twice daily. Sequences were derived from CD8+ T cells sorted from blood, sampled at week 4, from a patient treated with tofacitinib. The receptors derive from a human donor with alopecia areata.

The rearrangement links TRBV4-1 to TRBJ2-3; 10 nucleotides match TRBD2. Trimming cost V 0 bases and J 0 bases; bases outside gene matches: 3. The CDR3 has 17 residues. Germline CDR1 MGHRA, CDR2 YSYEKL. The CDR3 sequence is CASSQESAGGSTDTQYF. CDR3 DNA: TGCGCCAGCAGCCAAGAATCAGCGGGAGGGAGCACAGATACGCAGTATTTT.

This clone was seen a single time. The chain carries TRBV29-1 and TRBJ2-7, with unresolved D. This CDR3 region has 12 residues. Germline V lookup: CDR1 SQVTM, CDR2 ANQGSEA. V lost 4 bases to trimming and J lost 5 bases, with 12 bases between them. Written as DNA, the CDR3 is TGCAGCGTTGTACTGGGTGGGCACGAGCAGTACTTC. It specifies CSVVLGGHEQYF.

In DNA form, the CDR3 reads TGTGCCATCAGTGACCCAGGGCCCCCTGTGGAGCAGTACTTC. It translates to CAISDPGPPVEQYF. The rearrangement joins TRBV10-3 to TRBJ2-7; D is possibly TRBD1 (5 bases). CDR1 and CDR2 (germline): ENHRY, SYGVKD. The CDR3 sequence is 14 residues long. V gave up 3 bases and J gave up 7 bases, with 16 bases separating them.

The rearrangement links TRBV7-2 to TRBJ2-7; TRBD2 matches 10 bases. The CDR3 consists of 15 residues. Germline-derived CDR1 and CDR2 are SGHTA and FQGNSA. V lost 5 bases to trimming and J lost 0 bases; unmatched junction nucleotides: 4. As DNA, the CDR3 is TGTGCCAGCAGCCCAGCGGGAGGGCCCTCCTACGAGCAGTACTTC. This encodes CASSPAGGPSYEQYF.

Here the CDR3 reads CASSQSRENNSPLHF. The CDR3 DNA sequence: TGCGCCAGCAGTCAATCGAGGGAAAATAATTCACCCCTCCACTTT. This chain connects TRBV23-1 to TRBJ1-6; D gene uncertain. TRBV23-1 counts as an open reading frame of uncertain function. The CDR3 extends over 15 amino acids. The germline V and J ends were trimmed by 0 bases and 5 bases, with 8 bases remaining between them.

As DNA, the CDR3 is TGTGCCAGCAGCGTAATGGGACAGTGGAACACCGGGGAGCTGTTTTTT. It codes for CASSVMGQWNTGELFF. V and J are TRBV13 and TRBJ2-2, with TRBD1 identical over 7 bases. CDR3 length equals 16 residues. V shed 5 bases and J 1 base; nucleotides not matched to a gene: 7. The V gene's germline CDR1 is PRHDT and CDR2 FYEKMQ (reference sequence).

The rearrangement links TRBV5-1 to TRBJ2-3; 14 bases match TRBD2. In germline, CDR1 is SGHRS, CDR2 YFSETQ. Germline trimming cut 4 bases from V and 6 bases from J; bases unmatched to any gene: 4. CDR3 length: 15 residues. CDR3 sequence reads: CASSEGLAGADTQYF. In DNA, the CDR3 is TGCGCCAGCAGCGAGGGACTAGCGGGGGCCGATACGCAGTATTTT.

The chain uses TRBV29-1 and TRBJ2-7; 9 bases match TRBD1. V was pared by 6 bases and J by 4 bases, with 7 bases of the junction left unmatched. The CDR3 length is 13 residues. Germline CDR1 reads SQVTM; CDR2 reads ANQGSEA. The CDR3 DNA sequence: TGCAGCGTCTCTGACAGGGGGTGGTACGAGCAGTACTTC. As protein: CSVSDRGWYEQYF.

The chain couples TRBV7-8 to TRBJ2-1; D ambiguous. CDR3 length: 15 amino acids. Germline lookup yields CDR1 SGHVS and CDR2 FQNEAQ. V shed 5 bases and J shed 4 bases, with 15 bases lying between them. The CDR3 protein is CASSDGPSSYNEQFF. DNA of the CDR3: TGTGCCAGCAGCGATGGACCATCCTCTTACAATGAGCAGTTCTTC. Drawing the rest from reference TRBV7-8 and TRBJ2-1, the complete variable domain is GAGVSQSPRYKVAKRGQDVALRCDPISGHVSLFWYQQALGQGPEFLTYFQNEAQLDKSGLPSDRFFAERPEGSVSTLKIQRTQQEDSAVYLCASSDGPSSYNEQFFGPGTRLTVL.

In nucleotides, the CDR3 is TGCAGCGTTGAAGTGACGAACACCGGGGAGCTGTTTTTT. Translation: CSVEVTNTGELFF. V and J are TRBV29-1 and TRBJ2-2, with D hard to call. The CDR3 extends over 13 amino acids. Germline V gives CDR1 SQVTM, CDR2 ANQGSEA. V lost 1 base, J lost 0 bases, and 3 bases lay in between.

The chain joins TRBV6-1 to TRBJ2-1, with no clear D. This CDR3 is 15 amino acids long. V shed 2 bases and J shed 0 bases, with 8 bases lying between them. Per the germline V gene, CDR1 is MNHNS and CDR2 is SASEGT. The CDR3 sequence is CASSEWGSSYNEQFF. CDR3 DNA sequence: TGTGCCAGCAGTGAATGGGGTAGCTCCTACAATGAGCAGTTCTTC.

The chain carries TRBV19 and TRBJ1-5; no clear D gene. Germline CDR1 and CDR2: LNHDA and SQIVND (reference sequence). The CDR3 extends over 14 amino acids. The V end was cut by 5 bases, the J end by 0 bases, with 8 bases between. As DNA, the CDR3 is TGTGCCAGTAGTTGGCTTAATAGCAATCAGCCCCAGCATTTT. Translating gives CASSWLNSNQPQHF.

CDR3 loop: CAASMMGDEQFF. As DNA, the CDR3 is TGTGCCGCCTCGATGATGGGCGATGAGCAGTTCTTC. The genes are TRBV27 and TRBJ2-1; D is unclear. Germline V gives CDR1 MNHEY, CDR2 SMNVEV (reference sequence). The CDR3 runs 12 residues. The ends were cut back, 11 bases at V and 8 bases at J, with 16 bases in the middle.

This sequence joins TRBV6-1 and TRBJ2-4; D unclear. Germline values: CDR1 MNHNS, CDR2 SASEGT. The ends were cut back, 7 bases at V and 10 bases at J, with 11 bases in the middle. The CDR3 consists of 11 residues. The CDR3, as DNA: TGTGCCAGCATCATCAGGCAGATTCAGTACTTC. Translation: CASIIRQIQYF.

The V gene is TRBV4-1, the J gene TRBJ1-1; 7 bases line up with TRBD1. The V segment lost 3 bases and the J segment 7 bases; nucleotides outside the gene matches: 8. Germline V gene lookup returns CDR1 MGHRA and CDR2 YSYEKL. CDR3 size: 14 residues. CDR3 in amino acids: CASSQTQGFGEAFF. The CDR3 region has the DNA TGCGCCAGCAGCCAGACACAGGGGTTCGGTGAAGCTTTCTTT.

This chain connects TRBV4-2 to TRBJ2-1; D ambiguous. The CDR3 contains 11 residues. In germline, CDR1 is LGHNA, CDR2 YNFKEQ. Trimming shortened V by 4 bases and J by 3 bases, and 1 base separated the two germline ends. The CDR3 here is CASSLYNEQFF. The DNA for the CDR3 is TGTGCCAGCAGCCTCTACAATGAGCAGTTCTTC.

The chain combines TRBV7-9 with TRBJ1-2; possible D gene TRBD1, 5 bases. Germline V gene sequence: CDR1 SEHNR, CDR2 FQNEAQ (reference sequence). The CDR3 totals 14 residues. Trimming removed 6 bases at V and 3 bases at J, with 14 bases between. CDR3 sequence reads: CASRLSGTDYGYTF. The CDR3 bases are TGTGCCAGCAGACTCTCCGGGACGGACTATGGCTACACCTTC.

The gene calls are TRBV9 and TRBJ1-1, with 7 bases fitting TRBD1. The CDR3 extends over 15 amino acids. V dropped 4 bases and J dropped 0; count of bases not matched to a gene: 6. CDR1 SGDLS and CDR2 YYNGEE come from the germline V gene. CDR3 in amino acids: CASSPRTGLNTEAFF. The DNA of the CDR3 is TGTGCCAGCAGCCCCCGGACAGGATTGAACACTGAAGCTTTCTTT.

The chain joins TRBV7-9 to TRBJ2-1; D unclear. Germline assignment: CDR1 SEHNR and CDR2 FQNEAQ (reference sequence). The CDR3 length is 11 residues. V was pared by 7 bases and J by 5 bases, with 6 bases between. The CDR3 sequence is CASKGNNEQFF. The CDR3 DNA follows: TGTGCCAGCAAAGGGAACAATGAGCAGTTCTTC.

In DNA form, the CDR3 reads TGTGCCAGCAGCGTAGCTTGGGGGGCCAAAAACATTCAGTACTTC. Translation gives CASSVAWGAKNIQYF. The V call is TRBV9, the J call TRBJ2-4, with D perhaps assigned TRBD1 or TRBD2 (5 bases each). CDR3 length: 15 residues. The V and J ends lost 0 bases and 1 base respectively, with 8 bases between them. Germline CDR1 and CDR2: SGDLS and YYNGEE.

V is TRBV4-1 and J is TRBJ2-1, with no clear D. The CDR3 is 18 residues long. Germline CDR1 reads MGHRA; CDR2 reads YSYEKL. Between the trimmed V and J ends, which lost 0 bases and 1 base, there was a span of 16 bases. This CDR3 reads CASSQEGGGPGSYNEQFF. CDR3 sequence (DNA): TGCGCCAGCAGCCAAGAGGGCGGCGGCCCGGGTTCCTACAATGAGCAGTTCTTC.

V usage is TRBV6-1 and J usage is TRBJ1-5; D remains ambiguous. The ends were cut back, 1 base at V and 8 bases at J, with 12 bases in the middle. The V gene's germline CDR1 is MNHNS and CDR2 SASEGT. This CDR3 contains 14 residues. In DNA form, the CDR3 reads TGTGCCAGCAGTGAAGTTGAGCTCTTGGAGCCCCAGCATTTT. Its translation is CASSEVELLEPQHF.

The chain carries TRBV30 and TRBJ1-3, with D unresolved. Trimming shortened V by 1 base and J by 0 bases, and 4 bases separated the two germline ends. Germline CDR1 reads GTSNPN; CDR2 reads SVGIG (reference sequence). The length of the CDR3 is 13 residues. The CDR3 coding sequence is TGTGCCTGGAGTGCCTACTCTGGAAACACCATATATTTT. It yields the protein CAWSAYSGNTIYF.

This clone has only a few counts. The rearrangement uses TRBV10-3 and TRBJ2-7; tentative D call: TRBD2 (6 bases). This CDR3 is 13 amino acids long. Germline values: CDR1 ENHRY, CDR2 SYGVKD. Trimming stripped 11 bases from V and 5 bases from J, with 19 bases between. The CDR3 DNA follows: TGTGCCTTATCGGCGGGGATCCTCGACGAGCAGTACTTC. Its protein product is CALSAGILDEQYF.

This chain uses TRBV13 with TRBJ2-5; no clear D gene. V lost 0 bases and J lost 2, with 1 base in between. This CDR3 has 12 residues. Germline V gives CDR1 PRHDT, CDR2 FYEKMQ (reference sequence). CDR3 in amino acids: CASSLGQETQYF. The CDR3 DNA is TGTGCCAGCAGCTTAGGGCAAGAGACCCAGTACTTC.

The chain couples TRBV5-4 to TRBJ2-5; D gene ambiguous. This CDR3 contains 14 residues. From germline, CDR1 is SGHNT and CDR2 YYREEE (reference sequence). Trimming took 4 bases from V and 5 from J, leaving 15 bases between them. CDR3 sequence: CASSQIGSSETQYF. The DNA of the CDR3 is TGTGCCAGCAGCCAAATCGGGTCCTCGGAGACCCAGTACTTC.

The chain uses TRBV29-1 and TRBJ2-7; 7 nucleotides line up with TRBD1. The germline CDR1 and CDR2 sequences are SQVTM and ANQGSEA. The CDR3 sequence is 13 residues long. J gave up 6 bases and V 7 bases, and 12 bases lay outside the gene matches. CDR3 amino acids: CSAVTGSPAEQYF. The DNA of the CDR3 is TGCAGCGCGGTGACAGGGTCTCCCGCCGAGCAGTACTTC.

This clone was picked up one time. J is TRBJ2-5 and V is TRBV7-9; D gene ambiguous. V dropped 3 bases and J dropped 5 bases, with 7 bases sitting between them. The germline gives CDR1 SEHNR, CDR2 FQNEAQ (reference sequence). CDR3 size: 12 residues. CDR3 sequence reads: CASSFVGETQYF. DNA for the CDR3: TGTGCCAGCAGCTTTGTGGGCGAGACCCAGTACTTC.

This rearrangement joins TRBV6-5 to TRBJ1-5; unclear D gene. The CDR3 sequence is 15 residues long. Per germline, CDR1 MNHEY and CDR2 SVGAGI. V dropped 6 bases and J dropped 1 base, with 13 bases sitting between them. The CDR3 sequence is CASSSKAESNQPQHF. CDR3 nucleotides: TGTGCCAGCAGCTCCAAAGCAGAAAGCAATCAGCCCCAGCATTTT.

The V call is TRBV29-1, the J call TRBJ2-1; 14 bases align to TRBD2. After removal of 3 bases from V and 0 bases from J, the junction contained 7 bases not matched to a gene. Per germline, CDR1 SQVTM and CDR2 ANQGSEA. This CDR3 has 18 amino acids. The CDR3 region is CSVEGTSGSKSSYNEQFF. The CDR3 DNA is TGCAGCGTTGAGGGGACTAGCGGGAGCAAATCCTCCTACAATGAGCAGTTCTTC.

This chain uses TRBV29-1 with TRBJ1-5, with 7 bases identical to TRBD1. Germline V gene sequence: CDR1 SQVTM, CDR2 ANQGSEA. The CDR3 loop spans 13 amino acids. The V segment lost 4 bases and the J segment 4 bases; nucleotides outside the gene matches: 4. CDR3 nucleotide sequence: TGCAGCGTTGCAAGGGGGCTTAATCAGCCCCAGCATTTT. As protein: CSVARGLNQPQHF.